These 14 T cell receptor beta chains were all obtained from the same sample, sequenced in a study of T cell responses to AZD1222 COVID-19 vaccine (dated by TCRdb to about 2021). Interpreted using the paper, the time point label stands for: baseline before first vaccination. The method was the immunoSEQ multiplex PCR assay. TCRdb obtained this table from immuneACCESS and retained in-frame rearrangements with V and J assigned. These tables miss some clones; where compared with another copy, unresolved V genes account for less than half of the shortfall, and the remainder is unexplained. The sample table contains approximately 70,000 clones; only one count was recorded for about four fifths of them. The top ten constitute 8% to 10% of the sample. The sequenced sample was peripheral blood, obtained on day 0 of AZD1222 vaccination. The receptors stem from an adult in good health.

The rearrangement uses TRBV7-2 and TRBJ1-1; TRBD1 is a possible D gene (5 bases). CDR3 length equals 14 residues. Germline-derived CDR1 and CDR2 are SGHTA and FQGNSA. Trimming stripped 5 bases from V and 3 bases from J, with 13 bases between. The CDR3 is CASSARQRYTEAFF. CDR3 nucleotides: TGTGCCAGCAGCGCCCGACAGAGGTACACTGAAGCTTTCTTT. The entire variable domain, with the rest obtained from reference TRBV7-2 and TRBJ1-1, is as follows: GAGVSQSPSNKVTEKGKDVELRCDPISGHTALYWYRQSLGQGLEFLIYFQGNSAPDKSGLPSDRFSAERTGGSVSTLTIQRTQQEDSAVYLCASSARQRYTEAFFGQGTRLTVV.

The chain joins TRBV6-1 to TRBJ2-7; D might be TRBD1 or TRBD2, each matching 5 bases. The germline V gene encodes CDR1 MNHNS and CDR2 SASEGT. This CDR3 comprises 15 residues. The germline V and J ends were trimmed by 1 base and 2 bases, with 12 bases remaining between them. This CDR3 reads CASSEGRPQAYEQYF. The CDR3 DNA reads TGTGCCAGCAGTGAAGGGAGGCCACAGGCCTACGAGCAGTACTTC.

In nucleotides, the CDR3 is TGTGCCAGCAGTTTAAGGGGGATAGAGGAGCAGTACTTC. Protein product: CASSLRGIEEQYF. V gene TRBV12-3 or TRBV12-4 combines with J gene TRBJ2-7; weak D call: TRBD1 (6 bases). This CDR3 is built from 13 residues. Trimming shortened V by 2 bases and J by 7 bases, and 12 bases separated the two germline ends.

V and J are TRBV5-1 and TRBJ2-5; 10 bases align to TRBD1. This CDR3 has 15 amino acids. Unmatched junction bases numbered 9, after V lost 5 bases and J lost 5 bases. CDR1 is SGHRS and CDR2 is YFSETQ in the germline V gene. CDR3 sequence: CASRVGQGPSETQYF. In DNA form, the CDR3 reads TGCGCCAGCAGGGTGGGACAGGGGCCGTCTGAGACCCAGTACTTC. The full variable domain, with the rest looked up from reference TRBV5-1 and TRBJ2-5, is KAGVTQTPRYLIKTRGQQVTLSCSPISGHRSVSWYQQTPGQGLQFLFEYFSETQRNKGNFPGRFSGRQFSNSRSEMNVSTLELGDSALYLCASRVGQGPSETQYFGPGTRLLVL.

This clone has just a few counts. The gene calls are TRBV6-5 and TRBJ1-2, with D perhaps TRBD1 (6 bases). The ends were cut back, 2 bases at V and 4 bases at J, with 8 bases in the middle. The CDR3 covers 13 residues. Germline CDR1 is MNHEY and CDR2 is SVGAGI. This CDR3 reads CASSYTGFYGYTF. The CDR3 bases are TGTGCCAGCAGTTACACAGGGTTCTATGGCTACACCTTC.

As for this clone: At one end, the junction sequence differs from germline, possibly due to a read error. The genes are TRBV7-7 and TRBJ2-5; possible D gene TRBD1, 5 bases. CDR1 SSHAT and CDR2 FNYEAQ come from the germline V gene (reference sequence). This CDR3 has 15 amino acids. This CDR3 is CASSPRAGNQETQYF. The CDR3 nucleotides read TGTGCTAGCAGCCCCCGGGCAGGGAACCAAGAGACCCAGTACTTC.

The rearrangement links TRBV5-1 to TRBJ2-2; 8 bases are a match to TRBD2. The CDR3 has 14 residues. V was pared by 5 bases and J by 6 bases, with 6 bases of the junction left unmatched. The germline V gene encodes CDR1 SGHRS and CDR2 YFSETQ. The CDR3 sequence is CASSTGTRAGELFF. The DNA of the CDR3 is TGCGCCAGCAGTACCGGGACTAGAGCCGGGGAGCTGTTTTTT.

This clone was counted only a few times. The rearrangement uses TRBV19 and TRBJ2-2; maybe TRBD1 (5 bases). Per the germline V gene, CDR1 is LNHDA and CDR2 is SQIVND (reference sequence). CDR3 length equals 14 residues. The V end was cut by 5 bases, the J end by 4 bases, with 11 bases between. The CDR3: CASSAQGSTGELFF. Written as DNA, the CDR3 is TGTGCCAGTAGTGCCCAGGGTTCCACCGGGGAGCTGTTTTTT. Using reference TRBV19 and TRBJ2-2 for the parts outside the CDR3, the full variable domain is DGGITQSPKYLFRKEGQNVTLSCEQNLNHDAMYWYRQDPGQGLRLIYYSQIVNDFQKGDIAEGYSVSREKKESFPLTVTSAQKNPTAFYLCASSAQGSTGELFFGEGSRLTVL.

Comments on this clone: Other DNA sequences in the sample encode the same CDR3. The V gene is TRBV2, the J gene TRBJ1-1; D remains unclear. The CDR3 loop spans 11 amino acids. Trimming took off 4 bases at V and 3 bases at J, with 3 bases between the two ends. CDR1 is SNHLY and CDR2 is FYNNEI in the germline V gene. In nucleotides, the CDR3 is TGTGCCAGCAGTGTTGACACTGAAGCTTTCTTT. It specifies CASSVDTEAFF.

The J gene is TRBJ1-4, the V gene TRBV5-1; maybe TRBD1 (5 bases). Germline CDR1 and CDR2: SGHRS and YFSETQ. V was pared by 4 bases and J by 0 bases, with 13 bases between. CDR3 length: 16 residues. The CDR3 reads CASSIGTSTTNEKLFF. The CDR3 region has the DNA TGCGCCAGCAGCATAGGGACTTCTACAACTAATGAAAAACTGTTTTTT.

This clone was recorded once. The chain is built from TRBV5-8 and TRBJ1-1, with TRBD1 matching 7 bases. The CDR3 is 13 residues long. Looked up from germline, CDR1 is SGHTS and CDR2 is YDEGEE. V was clipped by 5 bases and J by 3 bases; unmatched bases: 4. This CDR3 is CASRTDRDTEAFF. The CDR3 DNA sequence: TGTGCCAGCAGAACTGACAGGGACACTGAAGCTTTCTTT.

V gene TRBV12-3 or TRBV12-4 combines with J gene TRBJ2-1, with D perhaps matching TRBD1 (6 bases). This CDR3 has 13 amino acids. V lost 6 bases, J lost 5 bases, and 11 bases lay in between. The CDR3 DNA reads TGTGCCAGCAGGTACAGGGCCGACAATGAGCAGTTCTTC. Its protein product is CASRYRADNEQFF.

The chain has TRBV7-8 and TRBJ1-5; D gene unclear. The CDR3 is 17 residues long. V was shortened by 3 bases and J by 1 base, with 16 bases between the two germline ends. The germline V gene encodes CDR1 SGHVS and CDR2 FQNEAQ. DNA for the CDR3: TGTGCCAGCAGCTTCACCTCGACACTCGGGAGCAATCAGCCCCAGCATTTT. It specifies CASSFTSTLGSNQPQHF.

The chain couples TRBV7-8 to TRBJ2-1; 7 bases fit TRBD1. This CDR3 is 16 amino acids long. V was pared by 5 bases and J by 7 bases, with 14 bases of the junction left unmatched. CDR1 is SGHVS, CDR2 FQNEAQ, per germline. CDR3 sequence reads: CASSRTQGFGRNEQFF. The CDR3 DNA follows: TGTGCCAGCAGCAGAACACAGGGGTTCGGCCGTAATGAGCAGTTCTTC.